This T cell receptor (beta chain) came from a study of T cells after yellow fever vaccination. Study-level findings and limits: Some clonotypes were seen in both the CD4 and the CD8 compartments. These made up a small share and likely arose from convergent recombination. Detected again after the booster were most primary-vaccination clones, at nearly 97% CD4 and nearly 90% CD8. Secondary responses were weaker yet peaked faster, day 5 versus 15.

This CDR3 has 11 amino acids. Trimming took 7 bases from V and 12 from J, leaving 16 bases between them. Germline CDR1 SQVTM, CDR2 ANQGSEA. There are many counts of this clonotype. Its antigen is undetermined. Each CDR3 protein is one row after TCRdb ran MiXCR on the 5' RACE reads. Of approximately 300,000 distinct CDR3 sequences listed, 6.8% were seen once; the top ten hold 15% to 20%. The V gene is TRBV29-1, the J gene TRBJ2-1, with D possibly matching TRBD2 (6 bases). The source material was PBMCs, sampled about 49 days after the first yellow fever vaccination. The source of this sequence is a man aged 18 to 30 who received the YFV17D yellow fever vaccine. CDR3 DNA: TGCAGCGCCCGGAGGGTGGTTGGGCAGTTCTTC. This gives the protein CSARRVVGQFF.